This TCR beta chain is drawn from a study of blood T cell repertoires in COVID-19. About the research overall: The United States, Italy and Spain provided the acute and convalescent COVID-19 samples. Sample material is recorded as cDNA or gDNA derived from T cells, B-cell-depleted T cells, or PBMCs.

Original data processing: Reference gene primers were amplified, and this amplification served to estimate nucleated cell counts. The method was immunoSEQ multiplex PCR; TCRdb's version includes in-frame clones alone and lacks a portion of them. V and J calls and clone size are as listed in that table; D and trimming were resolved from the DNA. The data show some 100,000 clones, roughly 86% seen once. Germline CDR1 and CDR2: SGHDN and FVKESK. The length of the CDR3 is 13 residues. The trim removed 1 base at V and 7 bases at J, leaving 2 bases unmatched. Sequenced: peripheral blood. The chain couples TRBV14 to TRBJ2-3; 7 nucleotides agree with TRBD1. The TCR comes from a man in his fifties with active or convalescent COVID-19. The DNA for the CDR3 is TGTGCCAGCAGCCAAGGACAGGGAAATACGCAGTATTTT. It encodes CASSQGQGNTQYF.